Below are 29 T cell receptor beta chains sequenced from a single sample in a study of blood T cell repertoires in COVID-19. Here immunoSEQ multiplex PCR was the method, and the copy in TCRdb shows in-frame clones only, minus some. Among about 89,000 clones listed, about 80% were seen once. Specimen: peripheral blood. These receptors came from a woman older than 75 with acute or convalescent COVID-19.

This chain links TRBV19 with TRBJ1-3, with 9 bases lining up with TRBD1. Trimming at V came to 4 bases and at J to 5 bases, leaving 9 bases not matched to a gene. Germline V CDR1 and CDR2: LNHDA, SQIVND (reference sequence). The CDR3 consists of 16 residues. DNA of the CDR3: TGTGCCAGTAGTAACCCCTACAGGGGGCGAAGAAACACCATATATTTT. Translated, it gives CASSNPYRGRRNTIYF.

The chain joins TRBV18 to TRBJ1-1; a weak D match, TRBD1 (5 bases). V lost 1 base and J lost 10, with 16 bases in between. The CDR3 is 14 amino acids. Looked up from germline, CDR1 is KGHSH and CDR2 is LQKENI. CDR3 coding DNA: TGTGCCAGCTCACCACTCGACAGCCAGGCAGGAGCTTTCTTT. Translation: CASSPLDSQAGAFF.

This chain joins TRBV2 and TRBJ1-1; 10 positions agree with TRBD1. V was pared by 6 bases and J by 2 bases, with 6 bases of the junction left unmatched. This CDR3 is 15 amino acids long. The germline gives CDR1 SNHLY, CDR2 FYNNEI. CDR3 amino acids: CASRIGQGGNTEAFF. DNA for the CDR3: TGTGCCAGCAGGATCGGACAGGGGGGAAACACTGAAGCTTTCTTT.

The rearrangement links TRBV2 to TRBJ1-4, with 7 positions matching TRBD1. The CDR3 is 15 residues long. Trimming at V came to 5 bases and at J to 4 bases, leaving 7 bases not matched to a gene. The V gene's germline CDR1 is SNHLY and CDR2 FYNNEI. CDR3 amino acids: CASSSSGDSNEKLFF. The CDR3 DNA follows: TGTGCCAGCAGTAGTTCGGGGGACAGTAATGAAAAACTGTTTTTT.

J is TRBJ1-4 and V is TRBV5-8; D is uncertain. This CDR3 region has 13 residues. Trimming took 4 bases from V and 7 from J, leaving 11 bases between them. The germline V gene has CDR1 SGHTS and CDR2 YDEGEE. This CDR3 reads CASSPTQFEKLFF. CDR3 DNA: TGTGCCAGCAGCCCAACCCAGTTTGAAAAACTGTTTTTT. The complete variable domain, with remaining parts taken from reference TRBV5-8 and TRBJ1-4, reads EAGVTQSPTHLIKTRGQQATLRCSPISGHTSVYWYQQALGLGLQFLLWYDEGEERNRGNFPPRFSGRQFPNYSSELNVNALELEDSALYLCASSPTQFEKLFFGSGTQLSVL.

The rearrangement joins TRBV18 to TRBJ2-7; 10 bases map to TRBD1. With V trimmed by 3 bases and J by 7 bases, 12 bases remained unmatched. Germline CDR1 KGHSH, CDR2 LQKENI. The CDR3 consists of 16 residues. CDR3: CASSPTGGTYGLEQYF. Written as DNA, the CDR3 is TGTGCCAGCTCACCGACAGGGGGCACCTACGGGTTGGAGCAGTACTTC.

In nucleotides, the CDR3 is TGTGCCAGCAGCCATTTAACAGGGGACTACGAGCAGTACTTC. Protein product: CASSHLTGDYEQYF. This chain links TRBV7-9 with TRBJ2-7, with 7 positions matching TRBD1. V was clipped by 5 bases and J by 3 bases; unmatched bases: 7. The CDR3 has 14 amino acids. Germline CDR1 is SEHNR and CDR2 is FQNEAQ (reference sequence).

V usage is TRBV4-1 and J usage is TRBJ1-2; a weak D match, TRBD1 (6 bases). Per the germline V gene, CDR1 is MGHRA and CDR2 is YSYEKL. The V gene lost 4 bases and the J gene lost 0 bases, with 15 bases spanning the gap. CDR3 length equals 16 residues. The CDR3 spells CASSLKGGNANYGYTF. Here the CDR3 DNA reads TGCGCCAGCAGCCTCAAGGGGGGGAATGCTAACTATGGCTACACCTTC.

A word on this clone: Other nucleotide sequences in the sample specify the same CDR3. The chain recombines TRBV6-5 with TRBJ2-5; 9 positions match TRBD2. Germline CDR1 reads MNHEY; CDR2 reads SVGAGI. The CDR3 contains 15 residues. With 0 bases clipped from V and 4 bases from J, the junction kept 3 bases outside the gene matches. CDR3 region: CASSYSLAGLETQYF. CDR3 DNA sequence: TGTGCCAGCAGTTACTCGCTAGCGGGGCTAGAGACCCAGTACTTC.

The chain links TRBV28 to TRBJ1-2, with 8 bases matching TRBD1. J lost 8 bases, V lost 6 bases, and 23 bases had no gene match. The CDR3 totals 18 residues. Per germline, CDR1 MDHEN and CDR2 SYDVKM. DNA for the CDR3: TGTGCCAGCAGCTCCTATGGCGGGACAGGCGCGTCTAACGGGGGCTACACCTTC. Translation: CASSSYGGTGASNGGYTF.

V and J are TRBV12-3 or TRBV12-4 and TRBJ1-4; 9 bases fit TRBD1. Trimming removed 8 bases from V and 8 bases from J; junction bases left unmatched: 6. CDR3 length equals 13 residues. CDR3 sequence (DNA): TGTGCCAGCGCCCGGGACAGGGACGAAAAACTGTTTTTT. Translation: CASARDRDEKLFF.

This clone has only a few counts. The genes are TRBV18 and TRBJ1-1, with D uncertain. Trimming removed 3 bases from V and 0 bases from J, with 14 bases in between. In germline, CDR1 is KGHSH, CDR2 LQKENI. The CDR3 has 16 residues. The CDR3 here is CASSPEQRKMNTEAFF. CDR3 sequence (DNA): TGTGCCAGCTCACCCGAACAGAGAAAGATGAACACTGAAGCTTTCTTT.

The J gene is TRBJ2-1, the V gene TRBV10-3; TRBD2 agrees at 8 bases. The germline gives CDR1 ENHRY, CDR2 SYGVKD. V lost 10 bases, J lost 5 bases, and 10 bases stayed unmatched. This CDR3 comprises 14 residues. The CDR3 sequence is CATRSGSAHNEQFF. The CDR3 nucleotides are TGTGCCACCAGGAGCGGGAGCGCCCACAATGAGCAGTTCTTC.

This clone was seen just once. CDR3 DNA sequence: TGTGCCAGCAGCAACCCCTCCCCGACAGGCCCGAACACTGAAGCTTTCTTT. Protein product: CASSNPSPTGPNTEAFF. V gene TRBV13 combines with J gene TRBJ1-1; D perhaps matches TRBD1 (6 bases). Trimming removed 5 bases from V and 1 base from J, with 20 bases in between. The germline CDR1 and CDR2 sequences are PRHDT and FYEKMQ (reference sequence). This CDR3 region has 17 residues.

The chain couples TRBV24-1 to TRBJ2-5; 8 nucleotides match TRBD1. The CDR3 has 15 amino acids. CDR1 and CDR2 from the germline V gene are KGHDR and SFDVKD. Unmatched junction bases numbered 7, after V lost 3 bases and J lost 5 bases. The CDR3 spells CATSDPQGAGETQYF. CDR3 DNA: TGTGCCACCAGTGATCCGCAGGGGGCAGGGGAGACCCAGTACTTC.

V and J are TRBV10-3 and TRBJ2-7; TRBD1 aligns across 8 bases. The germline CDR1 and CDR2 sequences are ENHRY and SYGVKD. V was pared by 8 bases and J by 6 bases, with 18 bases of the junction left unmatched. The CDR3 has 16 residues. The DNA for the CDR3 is TGTGCCATCTACCCGGCCGCCGGACAGGGAAGTTCCGAGCAGTACTTC. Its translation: CAIYPAAGQGSSEQYF.

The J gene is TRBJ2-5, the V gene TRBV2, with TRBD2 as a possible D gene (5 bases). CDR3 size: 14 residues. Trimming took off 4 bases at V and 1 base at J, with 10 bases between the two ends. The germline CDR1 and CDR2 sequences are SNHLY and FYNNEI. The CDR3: CASSGRLRQETQYF. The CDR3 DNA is TGTGCCAGCAGTGGGAGACTACGCCAAGAGACCCAGTACTTC.

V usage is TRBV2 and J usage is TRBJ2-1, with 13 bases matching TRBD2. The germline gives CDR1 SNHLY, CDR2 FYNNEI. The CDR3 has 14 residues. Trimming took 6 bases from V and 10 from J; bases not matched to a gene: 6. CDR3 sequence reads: CASSVGLAGNEQFF. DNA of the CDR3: TGTGCCAGCAGCGTGGGACTAGCGGGGAACGAGCAGTTCTTC.

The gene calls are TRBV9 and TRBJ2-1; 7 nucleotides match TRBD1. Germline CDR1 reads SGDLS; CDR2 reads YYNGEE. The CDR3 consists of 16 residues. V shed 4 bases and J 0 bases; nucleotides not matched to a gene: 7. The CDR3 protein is CASSLTTGSSYNEQFF. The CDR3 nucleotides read TGTGCCAGCAGCTTAACGACAGGGAGCTCCTACAATGAGCAGTTCTTC.

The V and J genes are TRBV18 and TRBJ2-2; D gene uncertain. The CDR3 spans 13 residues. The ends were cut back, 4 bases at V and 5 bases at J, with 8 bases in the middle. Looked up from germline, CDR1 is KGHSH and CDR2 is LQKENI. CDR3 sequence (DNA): TGTGCCAGCTCACACTACACGACCGGGGAGCTGTTTTTT. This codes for CASSHYTTGELFF.

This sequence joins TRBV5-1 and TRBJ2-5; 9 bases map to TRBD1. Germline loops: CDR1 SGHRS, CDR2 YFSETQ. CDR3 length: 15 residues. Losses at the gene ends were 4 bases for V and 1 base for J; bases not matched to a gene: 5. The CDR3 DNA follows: TGCGCCAGCAGCGGACAGGGGATGCCCCAAGAGACCCAGTACTTC. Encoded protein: CASSGQGMPQETQYF.

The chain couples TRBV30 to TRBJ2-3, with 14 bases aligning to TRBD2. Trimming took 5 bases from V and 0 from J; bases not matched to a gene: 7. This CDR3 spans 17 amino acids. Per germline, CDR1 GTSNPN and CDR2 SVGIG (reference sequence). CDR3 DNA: TGTGCCTGGGCACCGGGACTAGCGGGAGTTAGCACAGATACGCAGTATTTT. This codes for CAWAPGLAGVSTDTQYF.

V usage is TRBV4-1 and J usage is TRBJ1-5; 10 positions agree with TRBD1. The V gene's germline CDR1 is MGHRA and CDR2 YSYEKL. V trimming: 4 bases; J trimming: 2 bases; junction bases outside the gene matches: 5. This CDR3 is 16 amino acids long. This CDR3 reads CASSLSGTGGNQPQHF. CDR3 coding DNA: TGCGCCAGCAGCCTTTCGGGGACAGGGGGCAATCAGCCCCAGCATTTT.

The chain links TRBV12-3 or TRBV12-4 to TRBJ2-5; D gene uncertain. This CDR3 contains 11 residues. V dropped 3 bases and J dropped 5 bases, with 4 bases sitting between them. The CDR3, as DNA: TGTGCCAGCAGTTTCCGGGAGACCCAGTACTTC. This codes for CASSFRETQYF.

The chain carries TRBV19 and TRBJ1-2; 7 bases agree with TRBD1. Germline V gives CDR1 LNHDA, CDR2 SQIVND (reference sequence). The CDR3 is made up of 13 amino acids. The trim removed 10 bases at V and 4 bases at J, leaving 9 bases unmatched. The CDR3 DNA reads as TGTGCCACCCATCAGACAGGGACCTATGGCTACACCTTC. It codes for CATHQTGTYGYTF.

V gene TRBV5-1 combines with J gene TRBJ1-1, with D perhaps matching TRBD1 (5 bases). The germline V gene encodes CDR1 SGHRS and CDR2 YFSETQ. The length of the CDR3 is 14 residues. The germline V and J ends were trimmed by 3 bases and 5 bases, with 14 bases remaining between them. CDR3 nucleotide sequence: TGCGCCAGCAGCTACGCCCAGGGAGGGACTGAAGCTTTCTTT. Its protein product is CASSYAQGGTEAFF.

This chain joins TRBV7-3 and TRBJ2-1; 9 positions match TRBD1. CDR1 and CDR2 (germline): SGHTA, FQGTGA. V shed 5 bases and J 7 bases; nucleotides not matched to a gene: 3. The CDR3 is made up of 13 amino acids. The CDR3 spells CASSLGQGNEQFF. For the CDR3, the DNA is TGTGCCAGCAGCCTCGGACAGGGGAATGAGCAGTTCTTC.

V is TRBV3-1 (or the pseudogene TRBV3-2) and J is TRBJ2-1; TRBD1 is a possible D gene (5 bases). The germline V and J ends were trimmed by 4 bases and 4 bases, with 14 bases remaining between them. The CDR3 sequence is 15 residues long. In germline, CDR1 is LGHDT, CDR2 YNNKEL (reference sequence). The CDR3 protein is CASSPMGLEYNEQFF. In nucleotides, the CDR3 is TGTGCCAGCAGCCCTATGGGGCTAGAATACAATGAGCAGTTCTTC.

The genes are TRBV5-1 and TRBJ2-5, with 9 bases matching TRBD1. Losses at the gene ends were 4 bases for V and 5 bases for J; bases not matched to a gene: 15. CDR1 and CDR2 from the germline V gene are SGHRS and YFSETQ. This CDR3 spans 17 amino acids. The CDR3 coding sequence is TGCGCCAGCAGCACTGATCAGACAGGGGGAGGTCAGGAGACCCAGTACTTC. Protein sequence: CASSTDQTGGGQETQYF.